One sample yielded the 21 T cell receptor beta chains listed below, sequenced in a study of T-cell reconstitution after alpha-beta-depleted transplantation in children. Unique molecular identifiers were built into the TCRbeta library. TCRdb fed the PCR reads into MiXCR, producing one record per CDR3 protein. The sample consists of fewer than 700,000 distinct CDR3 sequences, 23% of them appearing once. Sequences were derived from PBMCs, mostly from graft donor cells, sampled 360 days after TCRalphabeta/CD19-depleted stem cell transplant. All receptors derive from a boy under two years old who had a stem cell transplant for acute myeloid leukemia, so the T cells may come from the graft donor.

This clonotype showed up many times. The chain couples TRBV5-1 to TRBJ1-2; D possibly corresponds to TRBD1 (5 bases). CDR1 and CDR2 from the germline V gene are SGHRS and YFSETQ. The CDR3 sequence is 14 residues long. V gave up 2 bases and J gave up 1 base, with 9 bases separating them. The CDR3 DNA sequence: TGCGCCAGCAGCTTAACGGGGCTTAACTATGGCTACACCTTC. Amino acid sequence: CASSLTGLNYGYTF.

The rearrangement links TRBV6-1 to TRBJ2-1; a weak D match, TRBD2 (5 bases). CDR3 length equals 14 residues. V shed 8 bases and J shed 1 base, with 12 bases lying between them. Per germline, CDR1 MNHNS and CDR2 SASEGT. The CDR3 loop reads CASGGDQSYNEQFF. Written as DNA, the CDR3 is TGTGCCAGCGGAGGAGATCAGTCCTACAATGAGCAGTTCTTC.

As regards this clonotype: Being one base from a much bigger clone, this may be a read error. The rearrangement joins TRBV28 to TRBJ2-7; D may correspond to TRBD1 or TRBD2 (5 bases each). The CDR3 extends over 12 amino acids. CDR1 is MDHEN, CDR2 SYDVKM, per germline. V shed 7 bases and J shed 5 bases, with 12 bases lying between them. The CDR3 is CASTVGGNEQYV. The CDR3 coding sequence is TGTGCCAGCACCGTTGGGGGAAACGAGCAGTACGTC.

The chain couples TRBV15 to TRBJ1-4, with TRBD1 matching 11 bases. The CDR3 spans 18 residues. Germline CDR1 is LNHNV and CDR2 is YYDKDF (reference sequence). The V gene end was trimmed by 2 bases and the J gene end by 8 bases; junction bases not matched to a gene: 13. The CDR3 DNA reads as TGTGCCACCAGCAGATCAGGGGGACAGGGGGAGTCGCGGGAAAAACTGTTTTTT. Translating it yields CATSRSGGQGESREKLFF.

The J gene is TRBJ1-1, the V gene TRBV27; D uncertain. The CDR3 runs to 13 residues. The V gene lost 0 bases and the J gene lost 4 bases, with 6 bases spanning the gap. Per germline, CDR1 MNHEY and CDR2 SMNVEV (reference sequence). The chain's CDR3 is CASSLSLGTEAFF. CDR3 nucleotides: TGTGCCAGCAGTTTATCTTTGGGCACTGAAGCTTTCTTT.

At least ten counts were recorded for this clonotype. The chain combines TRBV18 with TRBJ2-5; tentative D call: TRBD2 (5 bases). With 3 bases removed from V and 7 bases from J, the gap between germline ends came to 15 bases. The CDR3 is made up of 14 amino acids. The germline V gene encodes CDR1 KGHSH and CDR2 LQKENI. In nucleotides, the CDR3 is TGTGCCAGCTCACCGGCGGACGGGGTAGGGACCCAGTACTTC. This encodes CASSPADGVGTQYF. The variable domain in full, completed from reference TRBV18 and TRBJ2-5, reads NAGVMQNPRHLVRRRGQEARLRCSPMKGHSHVYWYRQLPEEGLKFMVYLQKENIIDESGMPKERFSAEFPKEGPSILRIQQVVRGDSAAYFCASSPADGVGTQYFGPGTRLLVL.

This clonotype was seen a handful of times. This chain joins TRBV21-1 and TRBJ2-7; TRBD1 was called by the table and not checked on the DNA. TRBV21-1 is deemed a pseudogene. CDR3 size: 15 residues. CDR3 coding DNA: TGTGCCAGCAGCAGCGGACAGGGGAAACTGAACGAGCAGTACGTC. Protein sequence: CASSSGQGKLNEQYV.

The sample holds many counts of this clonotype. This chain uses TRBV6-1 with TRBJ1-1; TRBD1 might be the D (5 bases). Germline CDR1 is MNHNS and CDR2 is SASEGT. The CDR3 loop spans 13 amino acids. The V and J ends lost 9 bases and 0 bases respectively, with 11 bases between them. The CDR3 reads CARRDLLNTEAFF. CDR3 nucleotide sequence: TGTGCCAGAAGGGACCTTCTGAACACTGAAGCTTTCTTT.

The CDR3 is CSAPEGQVLIQYF. The CDR3 DNA reads TGCAGTGCTCCAGAGGGACAGGTCCTAATTCAGTACTTC. The chain recombines TRBV20-1 with TRBJ2-4; 8 bases line up with TRBD1. Germline V gene sequence: CDR1 DFQATT, CDR2 SNEGSKA (reference sequence). V dropped 5 bases and J dropped 10; count of bases not matched to a gene: 10. The CDR3 loop spans 13 amino acids.

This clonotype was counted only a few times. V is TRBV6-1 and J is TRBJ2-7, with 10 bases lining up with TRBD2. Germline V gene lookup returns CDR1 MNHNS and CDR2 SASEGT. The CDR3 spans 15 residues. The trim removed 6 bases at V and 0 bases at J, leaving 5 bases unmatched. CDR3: CASRAAGGSSYEQYV. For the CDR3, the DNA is TGTGCCAGCAGAGCAGCGGGGGGGAGCTCCTACGAGCAGTACGTC.

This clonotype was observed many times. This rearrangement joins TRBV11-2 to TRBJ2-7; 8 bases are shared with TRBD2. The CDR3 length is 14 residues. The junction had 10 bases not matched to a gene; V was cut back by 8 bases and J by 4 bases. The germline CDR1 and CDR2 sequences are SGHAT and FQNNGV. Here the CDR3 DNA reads TGTGCCAGCTCCAGGGTAGCGGGGTTGTACGAGCAGTACTTC. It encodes CASSRVAGLYEQYF.

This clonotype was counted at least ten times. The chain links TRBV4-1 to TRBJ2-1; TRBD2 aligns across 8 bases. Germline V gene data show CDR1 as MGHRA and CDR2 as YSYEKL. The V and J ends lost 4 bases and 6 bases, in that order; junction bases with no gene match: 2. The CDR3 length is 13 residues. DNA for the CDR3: TGCGCCAGCAGCCGAGGACTAGCCAATGAGCAGTTCTTC. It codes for CASSRGLANEQFF.

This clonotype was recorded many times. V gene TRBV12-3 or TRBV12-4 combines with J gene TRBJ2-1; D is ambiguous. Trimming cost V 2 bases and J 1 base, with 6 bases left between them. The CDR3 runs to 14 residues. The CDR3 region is CASSLSGSYNEQFF. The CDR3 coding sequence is TGTGCCAGCAGTTTATCAGGATCCTACAATGAGCAGTTCTTC.

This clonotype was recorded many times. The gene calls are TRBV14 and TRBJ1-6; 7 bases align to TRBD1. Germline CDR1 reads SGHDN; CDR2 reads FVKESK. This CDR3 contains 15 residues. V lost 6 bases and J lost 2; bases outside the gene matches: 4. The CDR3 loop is CASRHGTAYNSPLHF. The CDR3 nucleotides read TGTGCCAGCAGGCACGGGACAGCCTATAATTCACCCCTCCACTTT. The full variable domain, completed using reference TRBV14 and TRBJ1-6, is EAGVTQFPSHSVIEKGQTVTLRCDPISGHDNLYWYRRVMGKEIKFLLHFVKESKQDESGMPNNRFLAERTGGTYSTLKVQPAELEDSGVYFCASRHGTAYNSPLHFGNGTRLTVT.

The CDR3 protein is CSAVLGGGSTEAFF. Written as DNA, the CDR3 is TGCAGTGCTGTCCTTGGCGGGGGGTCCACTGAAGCTTTCTTT. The chain uses TRBV20-1 and TRBJ1-1; D perhaps matches TRBD1 (5 bases). Trimming cost V 5 bases and J 4 bases, with 17 bases left between them. CDR1 is DFQATT and CDR2 is SNEGSKA in the germline V gene (reference sequence). CDR3 length equals 14 residues.

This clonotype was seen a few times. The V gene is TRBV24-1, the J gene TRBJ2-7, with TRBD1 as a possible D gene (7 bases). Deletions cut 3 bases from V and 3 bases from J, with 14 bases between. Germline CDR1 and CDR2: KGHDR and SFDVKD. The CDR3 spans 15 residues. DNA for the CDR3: TGTGCCACCAGTGATCCAGGGGGGCCAGTCTACGAGCAGTACTTC. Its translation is CATSDPGGPVYEQYF.

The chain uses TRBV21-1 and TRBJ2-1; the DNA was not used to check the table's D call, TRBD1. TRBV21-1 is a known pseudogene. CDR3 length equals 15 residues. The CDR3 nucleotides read TGTGCCAGCAGCAAAGCCGGGGGCAGCTACAATGAGCAGTTCTTC. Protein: CASSKAGGSYNEQFF.

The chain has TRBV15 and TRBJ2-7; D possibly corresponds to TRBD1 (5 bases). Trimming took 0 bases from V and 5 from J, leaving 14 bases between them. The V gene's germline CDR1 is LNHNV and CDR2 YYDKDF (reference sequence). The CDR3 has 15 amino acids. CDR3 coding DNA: TGTGCCACCAGCAGAGATTTAAGGGGTATCCACGAGCAGTACTTC. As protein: CATSRDLRGIHEQYF.

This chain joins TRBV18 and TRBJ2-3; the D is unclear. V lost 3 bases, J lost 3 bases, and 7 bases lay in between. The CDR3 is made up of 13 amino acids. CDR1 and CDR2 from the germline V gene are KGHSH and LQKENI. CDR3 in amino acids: CASSPEETDTQYF. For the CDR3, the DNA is TGTGCCAGCTCACCCGAGGAGACAGATACGCAGTATTTT. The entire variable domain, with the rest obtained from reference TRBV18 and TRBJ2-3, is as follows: NAGVMQNPRHLVRRRGQEARLRCSPMKGHSHVYWYRQLPEEGLKFMVYLQKENIIDESGMPKERFSAEFPKEGPSILRIQQVVRGDSAAYFCASSPEETDTQYFGPGTRLTVL.

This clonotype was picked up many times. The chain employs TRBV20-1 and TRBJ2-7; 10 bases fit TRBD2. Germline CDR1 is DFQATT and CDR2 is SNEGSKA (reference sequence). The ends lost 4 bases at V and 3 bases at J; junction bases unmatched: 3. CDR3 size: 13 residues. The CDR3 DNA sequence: TGCAGTGCTACCCTAGCGGGGGTCTACGAGCAGTACTTC. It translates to CSATLAGVYEQYF.

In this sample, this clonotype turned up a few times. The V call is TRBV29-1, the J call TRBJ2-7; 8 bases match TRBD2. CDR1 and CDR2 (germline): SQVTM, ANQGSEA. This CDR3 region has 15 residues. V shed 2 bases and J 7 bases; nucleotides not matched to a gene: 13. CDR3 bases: TGCAGCGTTGAACGTCTTCGGGCTAGCGGGTGGGAGCAGTACGTC. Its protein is CSVERLRASGWEQYV.